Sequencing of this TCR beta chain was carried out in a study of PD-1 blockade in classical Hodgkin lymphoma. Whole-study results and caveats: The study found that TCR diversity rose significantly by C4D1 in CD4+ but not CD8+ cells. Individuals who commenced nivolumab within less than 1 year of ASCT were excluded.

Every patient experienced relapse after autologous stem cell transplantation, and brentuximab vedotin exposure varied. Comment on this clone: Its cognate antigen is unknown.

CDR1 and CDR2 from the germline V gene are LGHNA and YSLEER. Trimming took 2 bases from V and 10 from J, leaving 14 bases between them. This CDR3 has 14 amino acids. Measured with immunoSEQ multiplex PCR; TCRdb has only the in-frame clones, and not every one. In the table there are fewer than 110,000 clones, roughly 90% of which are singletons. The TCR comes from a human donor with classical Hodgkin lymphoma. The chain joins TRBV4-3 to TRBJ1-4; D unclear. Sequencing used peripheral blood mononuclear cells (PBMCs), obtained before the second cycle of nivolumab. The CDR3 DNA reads TGCGCCAGCAGCCAAACCCCGACGTCGACAAAACTGTTTTTT. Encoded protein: CASSQTPTSTKLFF.